The rows below give T cell receptor beta chains drawn from one sample of a study of T-cell memory formation after mild COVID-19. MiXCR, applied by TCRdb to the 5' RACE reads, yields one record per CDR3 protein. This table holds 470,000 or so distinct CDR3 sequences, about a sixth found once. Sequencing was done on a sample of PBMCs or a T cell subset sorted from them (not recorded which). The receptors stem from a man between 18 and 35 years old who had mild COVID-19 (a few samples of this study predate the infection). Cell type and time point are not known. CDR3s include the opening cysteine and the closing phenylalanine or tryptophan. A D gene is named only where the DNA matches it firmly. Not every row has a clone size; where given, it reads once, few, many or a size class.

CDR3 DNA	CDR3 protein	D gene	V gene	J gene	clone size
TGTGCCAGCAGCTTAACGGAGGTCGCAGATACGCAGTATTTT	CASSLTEVADTQYF	.	TRBV7-2	TRBJ2-3	many
TGCGCCAGCGGCGGACTAGTTGGTGAGCAGTTCTTC	CASGGLVGEQFF	TRBD2	TRBV4-1	TRBJ2-1	few
TGCGCCAGCAGCCAACTACCCCCGGCAGGGGCCTCCTACGAGCAGTACTTC	CASSQLPPAGASYEQYF	.	TRBV5-1	TRBJ2-7	few
TGTGCCAGCAGCTTCGGGACAGGTTCAGCGCAGTACTTC	CASSFGTGSAQYF	TRBD1	TRBV5-4	TRBJ2-7	.
TGTGCCAGCTCACCAACCCCGGGGGACAGCTCCTACGAGCAGTACTTC	CASSPTPGDSSYEQYF	.	TRBV18	TRBJ2-7	few
TGTGCCAGCGGGGCGTGGGGCTTCACAGATACGCAGTATTTT	CASGAWGFTDTQYF	.	TRBV2	TRBJ2-3	.
TGTGCCAGCAGTTTAAGCAACGGCCTAAGGTTCTTC	CASSLSNGLRFF	.	TRBV12-3/TRBV12-4	TRBJ2-1	.
TGTGCCAGCAGAAATGGACAGGGGGGGACCCAAGAGACCCAGTACTTC	CASRNGQGGTQETQYF	TRBD1	TRBV12-3/TRBV12-4	TRBJ2-5	.
TGTGCCAGCAGCAGTAGCGGGGGGCTCTACGAGCAGTACTTC	CASSSSGGLYEQYF	TRBD2	TRBV7-8	TRBJ2-7	many
TGCGCCAGCAGCTTGACCCAGAGCCAGGGGGCTTTCTTT	CASSLTQSQGAFF	.	TRBV5-1	TRBJ1-1	.
TGCGCCAGCAGCCCCGTCTTACAGGGTTCATCTGAAGCTTTCTTT	CASSPVLQGSSEAFF	.	TRBV5-1	TRBJ1-1	.
TGTGCCAGCAATACGACAGGGACCAAAAATTCACCCCTCCACTTT	CASNTTGTKNSPLHF	TRBD1	TRBV6-4	TRBJ1-6	.
TGCGCCAGGCCTAGATACAGGGGCCAACAAGAGACCCAGTACTTC	CARPRYRGQQETQYF	TRBD1	TRBV5-1	TRBJ2-5	few
TGTGCCAGTAGTCTCGGGTGGAGAGCTTTCTTT	CASSLGWRAFF	.	TRBV19	TRBJ1-1	.
TGTGCCAGCAGCTCCTGGGGAGCTCCCGGGGAGCTGTTTTTT	CASSSWGAPGELFF	.	TRBV7-2	TRBJ2-2	.
TGTGCCAGCAGCGGTGGACAGATGAACACTGAAGCTTTCTTT	CASSGGQMNTEAFF	.	TRBV9	TRBJ1-1	.
TGCGCCAGCAGCTTGGTTCTGGGTTTTTGGGATGAGCAGTTCTTC	CASSLVLGFWDEQFF	.	TRBV5-1	TRBJ2-1	few
TGTGCCAGCAGCTTCCCCCCGGGGACCCTCGTCGTGGATACGCAGTATTTT	CASSFPPGTLVVDTQYF	.	TRBV7-9	TRBJ2-3	.
TGTGCCAGCAGCCCCAAAGCGGGGACAGATACGCAGTATTTT	CASSPKAGTDTQYF	TRBD2	TRBV9	TRBJ2-3	.
TGCGCCAGCAGCTTGGAGGCAGGGGGCGCGACAGATACGCAGTATTTT	CASSLEAGGATDTQYF	TRBD1	TRBV5-1	TRBJ2-3	.
TGTGCCAGCTCACCCTTAGGCGGGACCCATCAAGATACGCAGTATTTT	CASSPLGGTHQDTQYF	.	TRBV18	TRBJ2-3	few
TGTGCCACCAGCGGGACTAGCACAGATACGCAGTATTTT	CATSGTSTDTQYF	.	TRBV24-1	TRBJ2-3	many
TGTGCCAGCAGCTCGACAGGGGGTCAGAAGACCCAGTACTTC	CASSSTGGQKTQYF	TRBD1	TRBV7-6	TRBJ2-5	.
TGTGCCAGCAGCTTCACGACAGGACGAGAGACCCAGTACTTC	CASSFTTGRETQYF	.	TRBV7-9	TRBJ2-5	.
TGTGCCATCAGTGGGGCAGGGTGGAGGAGCGGGGTCCACAATGAGCAGTTCTTC	CAISGAGWRSGVHNEQFF	TRBD2	TRBV10-3	TRBJ2-1	few
TGTGCCAGCAGCTTAGCGGTGTACACCGGGGAGCTGTTTTTT	CASSLAVYTGELFF	.	TRBV7-6	TRBJ2-2	.
TGCGCCAGCAGCTTCCAGCCAGGAGGACAGGGATCGTTGGGCTACACCTTC	CASSFQPGGQGSLGYTF	TRBD1	TRBV5-1	TRBJ1-2	.
TGTGCCAGCAGTTTCGCGGATTTTGGCTATTCACCCCTCCACTTT	CASSFADFGYSPLHF	.	TRBV28	TRBJ1-6	few
TGTGCCAGCAGTGCTTGGGGGGAGGACTATGGCTACACCTTC	CASSAWGEDYGYTF	.	TRBV2	TRBJ1-2	.
TGTGCCAGCAGTTCGGCGGGGGTCTTTAATAAAGAGACCCAGTACTTC	CASSSAGVFNKETQYF	TRBD2	TRBV3-1	TRBJ2-5	.
TGTGCCAGCAGTTACGGGACAGGGATGAACGAGCAGTACTTC	CASSYGTGMNEQYF	TRBD1	TRBV6-5	TRBJ2-7	.
TGTGCCAGCTCATCAGGGAGCCCGGGGGCCCTCGGGGGGACCCAGTACTTC	CASSSGSPGALGGTQYF	.	TRBV18	TRBJ2-5	few
TGCGCCAGCAGCCAAGATTTACGGGGGGGCCCAGATACGCAGTATTTT	CASSQDLRGGPDTQYF	TRBD2	TRBV4-1	TRBJ2-3	.
TGTGCCAGCAGCCAAGATGAGAGCGGGGGCAGCCAAGGTACGCAGTATTTT	CASSQDESGGSQGTQYF	TRBD2	TRBV4-2	TRBJ2-3	few
TGTGCCAGCAGTTTAAAACCGTATGGCTACACCTTC	CASSLKPYGYTF	.	TRBV28	TRBJ1-2	many
TGTGCCAGCAGCCAAGGAGCTGAGGGTGCTAGCGGGGCCTACGAGCAGTACTTC	CASSQGAEGASGAYEQYF	TRBD2	TRBV3-1	TRBJ2-7	few
TGTGCCAGCAGTGAAGGGGTAGCCGAAATCACAGATACGCAGTATTTT	CASSEGVAEITDTQYF	.	TRBV6-1	TRBJ2-3	.